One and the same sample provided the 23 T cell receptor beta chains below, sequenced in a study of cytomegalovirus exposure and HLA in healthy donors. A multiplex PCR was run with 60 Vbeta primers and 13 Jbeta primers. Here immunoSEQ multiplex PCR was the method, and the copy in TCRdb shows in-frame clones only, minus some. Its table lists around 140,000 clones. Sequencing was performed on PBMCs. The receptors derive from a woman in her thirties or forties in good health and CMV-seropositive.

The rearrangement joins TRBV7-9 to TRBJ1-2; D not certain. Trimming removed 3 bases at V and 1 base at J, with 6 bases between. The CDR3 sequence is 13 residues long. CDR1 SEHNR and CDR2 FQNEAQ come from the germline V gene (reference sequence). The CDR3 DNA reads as TGTGCCAGCAGCTTCGACATTAACTATGGCTACACCTTC. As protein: CASSFDINYGYTF.

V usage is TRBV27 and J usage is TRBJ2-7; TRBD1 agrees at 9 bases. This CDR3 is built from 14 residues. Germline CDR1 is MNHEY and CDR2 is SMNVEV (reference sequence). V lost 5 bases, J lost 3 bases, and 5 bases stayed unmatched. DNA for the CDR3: TGTGCCAGCAGTGTACCGGGACAGGGCTACGAGCAGTACTTC. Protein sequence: CASSVPGQGYEQYF.

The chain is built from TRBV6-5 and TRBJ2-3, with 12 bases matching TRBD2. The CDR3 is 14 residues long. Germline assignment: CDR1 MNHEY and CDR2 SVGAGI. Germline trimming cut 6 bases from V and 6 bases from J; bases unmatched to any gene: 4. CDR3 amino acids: CASSRLAGADTQYF. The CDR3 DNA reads TGTGCCAGCAGCCGACTAGCGGGAGCTGATACGCAGTATTTT.

The CDR3 nucleotides read TGTGCCAGCAGTGCCCCGGGACTAGTTAATTTCGAGCAGTACTTC. This translates into CASSAPGLVNFEQYF. The chain uses TRBV6-5 and TRBJ2-7; TRBD2 matches 8 bases. Germline CDR1 and CDR2: MNHEY and SVGAGI. The junction had 12 bases not matched to a gene; V was cut back by 5 bases and J by 6 bases. The CDR3 consists of 15 residues.

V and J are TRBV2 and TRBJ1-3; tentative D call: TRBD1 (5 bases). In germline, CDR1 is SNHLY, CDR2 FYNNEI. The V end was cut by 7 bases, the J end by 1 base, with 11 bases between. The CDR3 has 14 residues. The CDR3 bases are TGTGCCAGCACGGTGGGGGGTTCTGGAAACACCATATATTTT. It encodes CASTVGGSGNTIYF.

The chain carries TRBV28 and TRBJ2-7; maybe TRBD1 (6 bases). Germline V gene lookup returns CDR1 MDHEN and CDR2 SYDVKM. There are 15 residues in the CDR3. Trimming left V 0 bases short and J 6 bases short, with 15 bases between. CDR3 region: CASSLCKGGQCEQYF. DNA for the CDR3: TGTGCCAGCAGTTTATGCAAAGGGGGTCAGTGCGAGCAGTACTTC.

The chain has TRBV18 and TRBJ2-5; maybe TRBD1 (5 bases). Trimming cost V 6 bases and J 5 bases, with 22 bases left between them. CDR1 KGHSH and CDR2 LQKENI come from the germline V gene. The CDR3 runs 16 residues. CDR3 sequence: CASSLRDRIKGETQYF. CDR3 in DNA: TGTGCCAGCTCCCTTAGAGACAGAATAAAGGGGGAGACCCAGTACTTC.

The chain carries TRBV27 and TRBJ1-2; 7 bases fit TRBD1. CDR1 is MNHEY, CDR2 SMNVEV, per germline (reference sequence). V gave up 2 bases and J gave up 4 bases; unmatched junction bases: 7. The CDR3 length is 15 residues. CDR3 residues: CASSLGGTVLYGYTF. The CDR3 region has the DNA TGTGCCAGCAGTTTAGGGGGGACAGTCCTCTATGGCTACACCTTC.

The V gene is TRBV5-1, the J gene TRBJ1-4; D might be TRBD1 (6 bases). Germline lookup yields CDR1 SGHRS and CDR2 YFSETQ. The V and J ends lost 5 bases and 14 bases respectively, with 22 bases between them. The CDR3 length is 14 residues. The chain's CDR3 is CASSSGDTRKLLFF. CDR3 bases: TGCGCCAGCAGTTCTGGGGACACTCGGAAGCTGCTGTTTTTT.

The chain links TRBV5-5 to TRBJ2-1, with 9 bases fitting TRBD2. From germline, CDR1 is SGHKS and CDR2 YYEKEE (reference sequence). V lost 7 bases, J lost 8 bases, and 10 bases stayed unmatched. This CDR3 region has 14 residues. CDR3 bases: TGTGCCAGCTCCGGTATAGCGGGAGCGTATGAGCAGTTCTTC. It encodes CASSGIAGAYEQFF. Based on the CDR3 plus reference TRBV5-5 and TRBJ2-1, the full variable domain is DAGVTQSPTHLIKTRGQQVTLRCSPISGHKSVSWYQQVLGQGPQFIFQYYEKEERGRGNFPDRFSARQFPNYSSELNVNALLLGDSALYLCASSGIAGAYEQFFGPGTRLTVL.

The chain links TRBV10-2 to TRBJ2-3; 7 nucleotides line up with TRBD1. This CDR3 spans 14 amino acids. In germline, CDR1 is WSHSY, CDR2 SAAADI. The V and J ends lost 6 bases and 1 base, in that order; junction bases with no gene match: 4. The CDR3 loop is CASRGTVRTDTQYF. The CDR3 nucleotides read TGCGCCAGCAGGGGGACAGTACGCACAGATACGCAGTATTTT.

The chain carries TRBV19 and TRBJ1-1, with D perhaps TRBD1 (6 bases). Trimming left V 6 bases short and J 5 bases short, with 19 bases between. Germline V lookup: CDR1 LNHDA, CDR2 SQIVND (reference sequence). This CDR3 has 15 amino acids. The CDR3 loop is CASSTHRVPVTEAFF. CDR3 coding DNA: TGTGCCAGTAGCACCCACAGGGTACCAGTTACTGAAGCTTTCTTT.

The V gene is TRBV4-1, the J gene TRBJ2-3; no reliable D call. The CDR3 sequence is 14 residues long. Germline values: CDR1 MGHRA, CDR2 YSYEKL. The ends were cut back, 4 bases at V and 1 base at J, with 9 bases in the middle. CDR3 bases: TGCGCCAGCAGCCGACAAGCCGGCACAGATACGCAGTATTTT. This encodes CASSRQAGTDTQYF.

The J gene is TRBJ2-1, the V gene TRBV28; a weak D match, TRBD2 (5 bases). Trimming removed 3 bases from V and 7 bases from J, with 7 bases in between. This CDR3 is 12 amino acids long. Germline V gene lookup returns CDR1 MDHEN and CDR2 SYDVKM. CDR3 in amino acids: CASSFGENEQFF. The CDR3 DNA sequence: TGTGCCAGCAGTTTCGGGGAAAATGAGCAGTTCTTC. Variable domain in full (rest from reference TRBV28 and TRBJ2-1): DVKVTQSSRYLVKRTGEKVFLECVQDMDHENMFWYRQDPGLGLRLIYFSYDVKMKEKGDIPEGYSVSREKKERFSLILESASTNQTSMYLCASSFGENEQFFGPGTRLTVL.

The CDR3 sequence is CASRSGQGGYEQYF. The CDR3 nucleotides are TGTGCCAGCAGATCCGGACAGGGGGGCTACGAGCAGTACTTC. The chain carries TRBV6-5 and TRBJ2-7; TRBD1 matches 10 bases. V dropped 6 bases and J dropped 3; count of bases not matched to a gene: 5. CDR1 MNHEY and CDR2 SVGAGI come from the germline V gene. The CDR3 extends over 14 amino acids.

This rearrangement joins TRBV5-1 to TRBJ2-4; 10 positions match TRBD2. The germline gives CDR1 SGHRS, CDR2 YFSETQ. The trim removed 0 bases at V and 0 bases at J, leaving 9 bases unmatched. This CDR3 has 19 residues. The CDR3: CASSLGAGLAELAKNIQYF. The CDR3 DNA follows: TGCGCCAGCAGCTTGGGAGCAGGACTAGCGGAACTAGCCAAAAACATTCAGTACTTC.

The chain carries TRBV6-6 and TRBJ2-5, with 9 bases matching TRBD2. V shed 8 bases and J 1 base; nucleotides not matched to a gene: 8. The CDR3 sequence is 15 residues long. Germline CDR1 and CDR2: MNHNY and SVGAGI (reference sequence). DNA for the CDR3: TGTGCCAGCGGATTGACTAGCGGAATCCAAGAGACCCAGTACTTC. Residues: CASGLTSGIQETQYF.

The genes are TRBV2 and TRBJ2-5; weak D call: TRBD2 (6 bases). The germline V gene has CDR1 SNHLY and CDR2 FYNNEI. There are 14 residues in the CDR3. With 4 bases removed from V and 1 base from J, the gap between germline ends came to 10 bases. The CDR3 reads CASSVATSQETQYF. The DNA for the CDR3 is TGTGCCAGCAGTGTCGCGACTAGCCAAGAGACCCAGTACTTC.

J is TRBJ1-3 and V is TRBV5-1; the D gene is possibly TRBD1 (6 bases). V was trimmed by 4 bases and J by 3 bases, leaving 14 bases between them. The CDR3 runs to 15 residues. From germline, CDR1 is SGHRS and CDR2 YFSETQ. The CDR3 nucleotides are TGCGCCAGCAGCCCTGGCCGGACAGATGGAAACACCATATATTTT. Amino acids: CASSPGRTDGNTIYF.

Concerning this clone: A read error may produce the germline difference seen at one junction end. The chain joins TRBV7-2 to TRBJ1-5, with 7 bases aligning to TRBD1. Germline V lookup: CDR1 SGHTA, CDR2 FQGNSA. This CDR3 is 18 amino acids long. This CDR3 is CANSLGATGLGGNQPQHF. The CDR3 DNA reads TGTGCCAACAGCTTAGGAGCGACAGGGCTTGGGGGCAATCAGCCCCAGCATTTT. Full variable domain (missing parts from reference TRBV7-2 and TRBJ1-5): GAGVSQSPSNKVTEKGKDVELRCDPISGHTALYWYRQSLGQGLEFLIYFQGNSAPDKSGLPSDRFSAERTGGSVSTLTIQRTQQEDSAVYLCANSLGATGLGGNQPQHFGDGTRLSIL.

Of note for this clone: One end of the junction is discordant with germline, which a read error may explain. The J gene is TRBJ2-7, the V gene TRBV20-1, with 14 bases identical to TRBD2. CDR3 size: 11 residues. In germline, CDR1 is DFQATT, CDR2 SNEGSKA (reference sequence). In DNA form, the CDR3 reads TGCAGTGCTAGAGCCGGGACTAGCGGGAGCTTC. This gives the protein CSARAGTSGSF.

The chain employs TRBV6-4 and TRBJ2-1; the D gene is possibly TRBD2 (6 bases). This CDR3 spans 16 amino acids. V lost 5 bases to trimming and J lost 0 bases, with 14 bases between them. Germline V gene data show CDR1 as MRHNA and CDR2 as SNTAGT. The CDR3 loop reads CASSQGGTSSYNEQFF. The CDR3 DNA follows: TGTGCCAGCAGTCAGGGCGGGACGAGCTCCTACAATGAGCAGTTCTTC.

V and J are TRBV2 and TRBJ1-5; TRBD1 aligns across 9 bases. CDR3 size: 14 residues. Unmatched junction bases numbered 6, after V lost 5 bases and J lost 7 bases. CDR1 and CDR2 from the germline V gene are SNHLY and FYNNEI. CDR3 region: CASSRTGVNQPQHF. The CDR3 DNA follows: TGTGCCAGCAGTAGGACAGGGGTCAACCAGCCCCAGCATTTT.